This T cell receptor (beta chain) was identified in a study of T cell changes during pregnancy in multiple sclerosis. Libraries were prepared by immunoSEQ multiplex PCR; TCRdb keeps only in-frame clonotypes and omits some of them. Altogether 70,000 or so clones are present, roughly 92% being singletons, with the ten largest covering less than 2%. The V end lost 0 bases, the J end lost 3 bases, and 9 bases lay between the germline ends. CDR3 length equals 14 residues. Germline lookup yields CDR1 GTSNPN and CDR2 SVGIG (reference sequence). Sequencing was performed on peripheral blood, taken in the third trimester of pregnancy. This receptor was identified in a female donor in good health, enrolled as a control in a pregnancy study. The chain has TRBV30 and TRBJ1-5; possible D gene TRBD1, 6 bases. CDR3 in amino acids: CAWSVKGDNQPQHF. In DNA form, the CDR3 reads TGTGCCTGGAGTGTAAAGGGGGACAATCAGCCCCAGCATTTT.